This T cell receptor beta chain was captured by sequencing in a study of siplizumab effects on memory and regulatory T cells. TCRdb's table, derived via immunoSEQ multiplex PCR, lists solely in-frame clones and lacks some. The data hold approximately 65,000 clones, with around 78% observed a single time. The junction had 5 bases not matched to a gene; V was cut back by 6 bases and J by 6 bases. This CDR3 spans 13 amino acids. Germline V CDR1 and CDR2: LNHDA, SQIVND (reference sequence). The origin of this receptor is a human donor in good health. The sequenced sample consisted of memory CD4+ T cells sorted from blood. This chain uses TRBV19 with TRBJ2-7; 10 bases fit TRBD1. The CDR3 here is CASSTTGGGEQYF. The CDR3 DNA follows: TGTGCCAGTAGCACGACAGGGGGCGGCGAGCAGTACTTC.